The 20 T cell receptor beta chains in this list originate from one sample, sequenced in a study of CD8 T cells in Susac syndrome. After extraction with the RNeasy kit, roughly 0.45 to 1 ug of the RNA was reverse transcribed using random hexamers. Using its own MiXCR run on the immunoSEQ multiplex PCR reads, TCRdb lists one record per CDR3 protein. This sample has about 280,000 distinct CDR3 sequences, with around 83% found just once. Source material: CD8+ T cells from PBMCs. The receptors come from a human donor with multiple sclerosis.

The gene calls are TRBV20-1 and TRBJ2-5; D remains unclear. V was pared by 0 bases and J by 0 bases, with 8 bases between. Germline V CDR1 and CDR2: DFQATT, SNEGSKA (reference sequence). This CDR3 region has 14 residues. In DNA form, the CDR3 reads TGCAGTGCTAGAGACCGAAACAACCAAGAGACCCAGTACTTC. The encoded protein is CSARDRNNQETQYF.

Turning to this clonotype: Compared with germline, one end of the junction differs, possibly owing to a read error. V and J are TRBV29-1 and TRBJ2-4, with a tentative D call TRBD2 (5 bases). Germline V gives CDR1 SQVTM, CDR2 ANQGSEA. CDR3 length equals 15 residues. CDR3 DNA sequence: TGCAGCGCGCTCACCCCGGAGGCACACTCCTACGAGCAGCACTTC. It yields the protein CSALTPEAHSYEQHF.

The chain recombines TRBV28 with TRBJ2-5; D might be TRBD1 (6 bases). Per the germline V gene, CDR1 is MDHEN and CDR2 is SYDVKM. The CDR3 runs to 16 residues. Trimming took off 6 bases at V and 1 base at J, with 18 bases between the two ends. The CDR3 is CASRPQQGGSQETQYF. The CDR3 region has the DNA TGTGCCAGCAGACCACAGCAAGGGGGATCCCAAGAGACCCAGTACTTC.

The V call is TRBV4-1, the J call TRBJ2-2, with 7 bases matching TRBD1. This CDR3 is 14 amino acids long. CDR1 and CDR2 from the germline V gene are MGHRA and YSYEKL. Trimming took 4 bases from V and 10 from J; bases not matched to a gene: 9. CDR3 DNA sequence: TGCGCCAGCAGCCCGTTCAACAGGGGCGAGGAGCTGTTTTTT. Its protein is CASSPFNRGEELFF.

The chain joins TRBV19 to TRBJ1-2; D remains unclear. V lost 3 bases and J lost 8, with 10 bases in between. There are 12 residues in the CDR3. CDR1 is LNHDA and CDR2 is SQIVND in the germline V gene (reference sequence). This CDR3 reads CASSINSGGYTF. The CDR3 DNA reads TGTGCCAGTAGTATTAATTCGGGGGGCTACACCTTC. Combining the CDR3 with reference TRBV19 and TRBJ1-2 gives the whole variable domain DGGITQSPKYLFRKEGQNVTLSCEQNLNHDAMYWYRQDPGQGLRLIYYSQIVNDFQKGDIAEGYSVSREKKESFPLTVTSAQKNPTAFYLCASSINSGGYTFGSGTRLTVV.

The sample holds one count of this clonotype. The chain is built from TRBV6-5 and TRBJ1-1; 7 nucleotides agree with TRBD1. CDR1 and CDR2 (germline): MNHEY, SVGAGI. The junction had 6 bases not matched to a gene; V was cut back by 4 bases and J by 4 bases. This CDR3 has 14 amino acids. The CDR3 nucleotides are TGTGCCAGCAGTTTGACGACAGGGAGCACTGAAGCTTTCTTT. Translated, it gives CASSLTTGSTEAFF.

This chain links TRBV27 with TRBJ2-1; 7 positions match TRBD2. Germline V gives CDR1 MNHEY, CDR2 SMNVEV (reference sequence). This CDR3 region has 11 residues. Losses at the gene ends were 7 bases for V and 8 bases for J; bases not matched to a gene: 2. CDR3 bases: TGTGCCAGCAAAAGCGGGGATGAGCAGTTCTTC. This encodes CASKSGDEQFF.

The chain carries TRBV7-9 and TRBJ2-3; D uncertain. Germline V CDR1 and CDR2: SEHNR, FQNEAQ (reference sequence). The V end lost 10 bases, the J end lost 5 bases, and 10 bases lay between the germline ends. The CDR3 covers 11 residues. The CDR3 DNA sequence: TGTGCCATACAGACTCGAGATACGCAGTATTTT. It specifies CAIQTRDTQYF.

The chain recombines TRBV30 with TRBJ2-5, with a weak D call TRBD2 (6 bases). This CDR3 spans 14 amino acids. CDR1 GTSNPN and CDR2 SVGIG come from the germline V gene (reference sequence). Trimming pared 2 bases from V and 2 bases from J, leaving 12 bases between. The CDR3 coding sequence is TGTGCCTGGAGTTTCGGCGGGGTTCAAGAGACCCAGTACTTC. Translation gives CAWSFGGVQETQYF. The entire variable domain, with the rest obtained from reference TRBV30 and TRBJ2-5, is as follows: SQTIHQWPATLVQPVGSPLSLECTVEGTSNPNLYWYRQAAGRGLQLLFYSVGIGQISSEVPQNLSASRPQDRQFILSSKKLLLSDSGFYLCAWSFGGVQETQYFGPGTRLLVL.

The DNA for the CDR3 is TGTGCTAGTGGCAATCCAAGGGACGGACACGACAATGAGCAGTTCTTC. Translating gives CASGNPRDGHDNEQFF. The chain joins TRBV12-5 to TRBJ2-1; the D gene could be TRBD1 or TRBD2 (5 bases each). Trimming cost V 6 bases and J 5 bases, with 20 bases left between them. The CDR3 is made up of 16 amino acids. Germline values: CDR1 LGHNT, CDR2 FRNRAP.

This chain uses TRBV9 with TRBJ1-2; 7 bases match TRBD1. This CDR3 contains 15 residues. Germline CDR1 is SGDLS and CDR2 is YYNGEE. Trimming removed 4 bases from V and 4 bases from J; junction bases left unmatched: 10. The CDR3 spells CASSPNPGGVYGYTF. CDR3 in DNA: TGTGCCAGCAGCCCTAACCCAGGGGGAGTCTATGGCTACACCTTC.

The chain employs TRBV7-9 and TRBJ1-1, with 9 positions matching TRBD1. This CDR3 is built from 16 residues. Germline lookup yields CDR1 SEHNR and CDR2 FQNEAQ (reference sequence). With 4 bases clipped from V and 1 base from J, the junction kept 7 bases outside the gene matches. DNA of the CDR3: TGTGCCAGCAGCTCACCGGGACAGGGACCGAACACTGAAGCTTTCTTT. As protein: CASSSPGQGPNTEAFF.

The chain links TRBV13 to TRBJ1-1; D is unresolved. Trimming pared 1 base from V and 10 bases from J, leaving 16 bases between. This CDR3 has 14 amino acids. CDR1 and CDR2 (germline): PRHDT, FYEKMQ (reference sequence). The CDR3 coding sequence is TGTGCCAGCAGCTTAGCGGATAACCTTTTTGGAGCTTTCTTT. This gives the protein CASSLADNLFGAFF.

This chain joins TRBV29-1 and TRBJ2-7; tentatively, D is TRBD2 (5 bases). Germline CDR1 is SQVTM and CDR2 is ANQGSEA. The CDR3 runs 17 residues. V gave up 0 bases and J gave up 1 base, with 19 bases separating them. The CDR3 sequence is CSVEDRGQYKPSYEQYF. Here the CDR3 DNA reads TGCAGCGTTGAAGATCGAGGGCAGTATAAACCTTCCTACGAGCAGTACTTC.

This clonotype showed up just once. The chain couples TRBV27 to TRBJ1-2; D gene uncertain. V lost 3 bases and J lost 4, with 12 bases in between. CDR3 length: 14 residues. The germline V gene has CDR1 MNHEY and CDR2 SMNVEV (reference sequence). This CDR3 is CASSFGRLGYGYTF. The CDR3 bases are TGTGCCAGCAGTTTCGGGCGACTTGGCTATGGCTACACCTTC.

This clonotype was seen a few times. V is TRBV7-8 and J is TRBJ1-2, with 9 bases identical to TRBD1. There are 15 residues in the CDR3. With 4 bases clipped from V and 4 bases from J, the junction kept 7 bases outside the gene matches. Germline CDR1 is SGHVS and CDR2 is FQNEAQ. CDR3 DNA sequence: TGTGCCAGCAGCTACGGACAGGGGCAGGCCTATGGCTACACCTTC. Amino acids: CASSYGQGQAYGYTF.

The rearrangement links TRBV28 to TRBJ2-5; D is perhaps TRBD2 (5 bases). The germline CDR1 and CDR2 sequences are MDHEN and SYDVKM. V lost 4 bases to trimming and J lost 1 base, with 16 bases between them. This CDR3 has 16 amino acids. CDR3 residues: CASSSPFGLLQETQYF. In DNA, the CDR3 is TGTGCCAGCAGTTCGCCTTTTGGACTCCTCCAAGAGACCCAGTACTTC.

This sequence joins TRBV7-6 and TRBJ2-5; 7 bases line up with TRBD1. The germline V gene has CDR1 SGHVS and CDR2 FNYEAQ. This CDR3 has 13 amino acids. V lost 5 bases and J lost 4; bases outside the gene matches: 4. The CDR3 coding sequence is TGTGCCAGCAGCAAAAACAGGGGAGAGACCCAGTACTTC. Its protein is CASSKNRGETQYF.

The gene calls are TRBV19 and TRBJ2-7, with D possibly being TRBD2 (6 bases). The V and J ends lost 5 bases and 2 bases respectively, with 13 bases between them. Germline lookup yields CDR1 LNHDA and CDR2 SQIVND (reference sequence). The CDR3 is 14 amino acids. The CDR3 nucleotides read TGTGCCAGTAGTGGGGTCTTAGCGGCCTACGAGCAGTACTTC. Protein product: CASSGVLAAYEQYF. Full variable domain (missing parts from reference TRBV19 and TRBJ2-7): DGGITQSPKYLFRKEGQNVTLSCEQNLNHDAMYWYRQDPGQGLRLIYYSQIVNDFQKGDIAEGYSVSREKKESFPLTVTSAQKNPTAFYLCASSGVLAAYEQYFGPGTRLTVT.

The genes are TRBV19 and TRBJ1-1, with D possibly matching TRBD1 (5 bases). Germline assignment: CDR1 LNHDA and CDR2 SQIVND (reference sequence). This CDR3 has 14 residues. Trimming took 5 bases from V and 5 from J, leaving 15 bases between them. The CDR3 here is CASSPPGEWTEAFF. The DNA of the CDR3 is TGTGCCAGTAGTCCTCCGGGGGAATGGACTGAAGCTTTCTTT.